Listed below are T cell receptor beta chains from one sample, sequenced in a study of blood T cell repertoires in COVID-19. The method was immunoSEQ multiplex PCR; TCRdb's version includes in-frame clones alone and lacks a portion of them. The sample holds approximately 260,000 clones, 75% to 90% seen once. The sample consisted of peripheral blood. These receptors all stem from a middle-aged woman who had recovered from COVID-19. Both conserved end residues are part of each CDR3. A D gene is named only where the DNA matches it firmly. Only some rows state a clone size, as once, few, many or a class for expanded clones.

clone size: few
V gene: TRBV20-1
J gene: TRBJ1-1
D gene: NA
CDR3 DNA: TGCAGTGCTAGCAGGGTGACTGAAGCTTTCTTT
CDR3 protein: CSASRVTEAFF

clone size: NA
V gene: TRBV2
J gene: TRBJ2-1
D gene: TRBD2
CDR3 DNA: TGTGCCAGCAGTCGGACTAGCGGGGGGGCCAATGAGCAGTTCTTC
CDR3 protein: CASSRTSGGANEQFF

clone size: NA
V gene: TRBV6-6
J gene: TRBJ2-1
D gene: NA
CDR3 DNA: TGTGCCAGCAGCCTAACTAGCTACAATGAGCAGTTCTTC
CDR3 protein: CASSLTSYNEQFF

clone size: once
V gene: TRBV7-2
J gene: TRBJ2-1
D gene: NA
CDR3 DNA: TGTGCCAGCAGCCGGGGGGCCGCCAATGAGCAGTTCTTC
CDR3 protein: CASSRGAANEQFF

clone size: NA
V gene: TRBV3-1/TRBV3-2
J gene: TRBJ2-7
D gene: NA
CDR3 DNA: TGTGCCAGCAGCCAAGAGGACTCAAGCCCAAGGAAGTACTTC
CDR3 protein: CASSQEDSSPRKYF

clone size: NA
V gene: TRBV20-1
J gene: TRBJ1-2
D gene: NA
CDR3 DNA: TGCAGTGCTAGTAGTGGTGGGGGGTATGGCTACACCTTC
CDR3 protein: CSASSGGGYGYTF

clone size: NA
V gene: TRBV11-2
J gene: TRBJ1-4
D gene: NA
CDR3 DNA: TGTGCCAGCAGCTTAACAGGGTTCGAAAAACTGTTTTTT
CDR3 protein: CASSLTGFEKLFF

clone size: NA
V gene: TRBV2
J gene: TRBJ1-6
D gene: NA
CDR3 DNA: TGTGCCAGCATATCTCCCGGCGGGGATAATTCACCCCTCCACTTT
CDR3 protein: CASISPGGDNSPLHF

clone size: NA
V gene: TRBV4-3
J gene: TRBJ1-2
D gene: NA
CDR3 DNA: TGCGCCAGCAGCCAAGACTTAACTTCGCCCCATGGCTACACCTTC
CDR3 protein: CASSQDLTSPHGYTF

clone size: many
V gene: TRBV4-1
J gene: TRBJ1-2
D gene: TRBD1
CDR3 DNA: TGCGCCAGCAGCCACAGAAACCGGGACAGCCGACACTATGGCTACACCTTC
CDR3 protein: CASSHRNRDSRHYGYTF

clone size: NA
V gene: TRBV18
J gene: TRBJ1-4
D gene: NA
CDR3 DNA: TGTGCCAGCTCACCTCCGGGACTGGGTCCGGAAAAACTGTTTTTT
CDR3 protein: CASSPPGLGPEKLFF

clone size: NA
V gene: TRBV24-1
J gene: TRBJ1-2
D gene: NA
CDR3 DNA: TGTGCCACCAGTGATTCTGGCAGATCCTATGGCTACACCTTC
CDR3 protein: CATSDSGRSYGYTF

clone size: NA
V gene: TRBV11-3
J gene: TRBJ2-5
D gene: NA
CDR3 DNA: TGTGCCAGCAGTTCAGGGGTAGAGACCCAGTACTTC
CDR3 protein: CASSSGVETQYF

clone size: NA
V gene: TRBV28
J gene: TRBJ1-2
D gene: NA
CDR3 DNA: TGTGCCAGCAGTTTGCCCTGGCAGGCCCCGGCTCATGGCTACACCTTC
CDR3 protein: CASSLPWQAPAHGYTF

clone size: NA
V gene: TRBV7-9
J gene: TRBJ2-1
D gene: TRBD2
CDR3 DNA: TGTGCCGCTAGGACTAGCCGAGACAATGAGCAGTTCTTC
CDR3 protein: CAARTSRDNEQFF

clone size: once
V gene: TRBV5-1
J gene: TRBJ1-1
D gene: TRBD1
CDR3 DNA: TGCGCCAGCAGTCGGGACAGGGAGGACACTGAAGCTTTCTTT
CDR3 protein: CASSRDREDTEAFF

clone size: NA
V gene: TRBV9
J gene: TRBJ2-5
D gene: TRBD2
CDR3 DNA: TGTGCCAGCAGCGTAGGTTCGAGCGGGGGCGGTGAGACCCAGTACTTC
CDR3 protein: CASSVGSSGGGETQYF

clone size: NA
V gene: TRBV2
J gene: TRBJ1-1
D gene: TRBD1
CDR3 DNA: TGTGCCAGCAAAACCGGGACAGGGGGGACGAACACTGAAGCTTTCTTT
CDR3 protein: CASKTGTGGTNTEAFF

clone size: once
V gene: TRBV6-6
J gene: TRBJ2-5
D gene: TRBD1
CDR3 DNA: TGTGCCAGCAGCCCCGGGACAGGGGGTGGTGGGACCCAGTACTTC
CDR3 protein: CASSPGTGGGGTQYF

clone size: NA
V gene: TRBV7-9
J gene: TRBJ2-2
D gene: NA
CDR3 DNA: TGTGCCAGCAGCGCGTCGGGACTCACCGGGGAGCTGTTTTTT
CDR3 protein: CASSASGLTGELFF

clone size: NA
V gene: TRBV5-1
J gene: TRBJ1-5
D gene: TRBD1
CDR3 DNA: TGCGCCAGCAGCTTGGGGACAGGCCATCAGCCCCAGCATTTT
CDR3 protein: CASSLGTGHQPQHF

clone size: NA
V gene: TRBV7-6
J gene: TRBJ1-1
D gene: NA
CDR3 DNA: TGTGCCAGCAGCCAGCAGTCAGGCGAGGCTTTCTTT
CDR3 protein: CASSQQSGEAFF

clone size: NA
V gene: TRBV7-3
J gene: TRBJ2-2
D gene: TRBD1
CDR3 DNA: TGTGCCAGCAGCCCCCTGACAGGGGGCTTCGTCGGGGAGCTGTTTTTT
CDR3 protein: CASSPLTGGFVGELFF

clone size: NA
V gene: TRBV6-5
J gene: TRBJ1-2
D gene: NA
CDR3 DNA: TGTGCCAGCAGGCCCGGTGCGGGGAATGGCTACACCTTC
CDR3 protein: CASRPGAGNGYTF

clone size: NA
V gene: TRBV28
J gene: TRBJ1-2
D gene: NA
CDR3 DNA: TGTGCCAGCAGTTTATCGCCGAGACAGGATGGCTACACCTTC
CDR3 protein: CASSLSPRQDGYTF

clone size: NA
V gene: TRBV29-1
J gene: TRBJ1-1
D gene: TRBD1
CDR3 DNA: TGCAGCGCTAGGACAGGGGGGGACACTGAAGCTTTCTTT
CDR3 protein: CSARTGGDTEAFF

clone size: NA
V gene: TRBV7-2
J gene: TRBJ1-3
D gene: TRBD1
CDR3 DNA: TGTGCCAGCGCTTTAGGCGGTGGAGACAGGGCTGGAAACACCATATATTTT
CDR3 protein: CASALGGGDRAGNTIYF

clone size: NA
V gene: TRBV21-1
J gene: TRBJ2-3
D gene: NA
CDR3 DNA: TGTGCCAGCGTGCGGCGGGAGGACCACACAGATACGCAGTATTTT
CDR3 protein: CASVRREDHTDTQYF

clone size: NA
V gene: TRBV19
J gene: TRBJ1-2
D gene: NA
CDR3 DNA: TGTGCCAGTAGTATTATGTCGGGACTGACCGATGGCTACACCTTC
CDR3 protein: CASSIMSGLTDGYTF

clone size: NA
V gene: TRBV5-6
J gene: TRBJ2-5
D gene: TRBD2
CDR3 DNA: TGTGCCAGCAGCTTTACTGGTCTAGCGGGGGGAAACCAAGAGACCCAGTACTTC
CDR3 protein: CASSFTGLAGGNQETQYF

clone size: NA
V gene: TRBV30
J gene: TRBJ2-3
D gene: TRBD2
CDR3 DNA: TGTGCCTGGAGTGTAGGAGCGGGGGGGCTCACAGATACGCAGTATTTT
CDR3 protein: CAWSVGAGGLTDTQYF

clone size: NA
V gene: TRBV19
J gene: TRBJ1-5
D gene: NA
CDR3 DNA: TGTGCCAGTAGTATAGCCCCACAGGGTAGAGGTCAGCCCCAGCATTTT
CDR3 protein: CASSIAPQGRGQPQHF

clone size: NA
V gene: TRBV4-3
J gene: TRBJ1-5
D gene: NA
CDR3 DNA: TGCGCCAGCAGCCAATGGTACAGGGCCAATCAGCCCCAGCATTTT
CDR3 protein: CASSQWYRANQPQHF

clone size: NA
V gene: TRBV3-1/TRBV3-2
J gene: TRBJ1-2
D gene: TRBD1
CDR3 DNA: TGTGCCAGCAGCCACCTCGCGACAGGGTTTCACTATGGCTACACCTTC
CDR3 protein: CASSHLATGFHYGYTF

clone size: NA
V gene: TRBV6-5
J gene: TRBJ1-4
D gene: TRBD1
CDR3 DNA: TGTGCCAGCAGAGGTGGGACAGTCCTGGGGGAAAAACTGTTTTTT
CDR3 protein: CASRGGTVLGEKLFF

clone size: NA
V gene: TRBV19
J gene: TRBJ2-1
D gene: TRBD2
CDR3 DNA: TGTGCCAGTAGTACCTGGGGCGCGGGAGCTGGTTTCTCGGTTGAGCAGTTCTTC
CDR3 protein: CASSTWGAGAGFSVEQFF

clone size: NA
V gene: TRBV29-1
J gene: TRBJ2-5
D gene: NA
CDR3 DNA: TGCAGCGTCGACAAAGAAGAGACCCAGTACTTC
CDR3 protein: CSVDKEETQYF

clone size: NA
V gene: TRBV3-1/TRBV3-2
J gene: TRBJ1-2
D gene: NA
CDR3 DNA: TGTGCCAGCAGCCAATCATTGTATGGCTACACCTTC
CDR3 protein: CASSQSLYGYTF

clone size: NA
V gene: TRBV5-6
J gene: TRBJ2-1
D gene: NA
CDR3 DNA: TGTGCCAGCAGCTTTGGGAGCAATGAGCAGTTCTTC
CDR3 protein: CASSFGSNEQFF

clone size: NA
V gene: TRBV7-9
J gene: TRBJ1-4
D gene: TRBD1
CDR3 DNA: TGTGCCAGCAGCCAAATCGACAGGGGAGGCGAAAAACTGTTTTTT
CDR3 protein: CASSQIDRGGEKLFF

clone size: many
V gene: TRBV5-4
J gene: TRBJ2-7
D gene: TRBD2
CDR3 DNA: TGTGCCAGCGTTCGCGGGTGGGAGGGTATCAACTCCTACGAGCAGTACTTC
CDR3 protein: CASVRGWEGINSYEQYF

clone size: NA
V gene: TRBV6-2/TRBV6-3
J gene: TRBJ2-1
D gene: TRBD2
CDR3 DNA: TGTGCCAGCAGTTATCGTCTGGGACTAGCGAGCTTGAGCTCCTACAATGAGCAGTTCTTC
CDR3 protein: CASSYRLGLASLSSYNEQFF

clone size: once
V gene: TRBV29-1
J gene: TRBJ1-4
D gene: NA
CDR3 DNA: TGCAGCGTCGAACGGTCCCCAGGCGAAAAACTGTTTTTT
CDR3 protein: CSVERSPGEKLFF

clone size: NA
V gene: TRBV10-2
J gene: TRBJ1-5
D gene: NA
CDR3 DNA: TGCGCCAGCAGTGACGTCGCGTCCAATCAGCCCCAGCATTTT
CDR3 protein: CASSDVASNQPQHF

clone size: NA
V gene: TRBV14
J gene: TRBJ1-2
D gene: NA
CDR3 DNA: TGTGCCAGCAGCCAAGGATCAGGCGTCAACTATGGCTACACCTTC
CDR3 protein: CASSQGSGVNYGYTF

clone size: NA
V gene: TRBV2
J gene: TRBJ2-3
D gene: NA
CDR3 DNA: TGTGCCAGCAGTGATAGAGGGGGTACGCAGTATTTT
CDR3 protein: CASSDRGGTQYF

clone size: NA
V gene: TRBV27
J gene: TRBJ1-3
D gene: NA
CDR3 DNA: TGTGCCAGCAGTTTTAGGGGATCCCCTGGAAACACCATATATTTT
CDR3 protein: CASSFRGSPGNTIYF

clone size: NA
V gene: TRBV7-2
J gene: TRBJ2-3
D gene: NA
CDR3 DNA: TGTGCCAGCAGCCAGACAGGTTCGGCGGCGGATACGCAGTATTTT
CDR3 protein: CASSQTGSAADTQYF

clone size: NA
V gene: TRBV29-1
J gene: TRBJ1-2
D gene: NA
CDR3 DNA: TGCAGCGTCCAAGGGGGTTTGCAGGTCTACACCTTC
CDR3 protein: CSVQGGLQVYTF

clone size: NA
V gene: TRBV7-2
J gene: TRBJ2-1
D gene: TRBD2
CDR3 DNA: TGTGCCAGCAGCCCTAGCGGGAGCTCCTACAATGAGCAGTTCTTC
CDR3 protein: CASSPSGSSYNEQFF

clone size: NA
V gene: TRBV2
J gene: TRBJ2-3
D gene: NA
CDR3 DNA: TGTGCCAGCAATCCCCTGGCTAGCACAGATACGCAGTATTTT
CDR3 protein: CASNPLASTDTQYF

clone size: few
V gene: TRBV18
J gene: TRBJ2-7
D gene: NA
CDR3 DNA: TGTGCCAGCTCACCTTCCACTAACTACGAGCAGTACTTC
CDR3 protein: CASSPSTNYEQYF

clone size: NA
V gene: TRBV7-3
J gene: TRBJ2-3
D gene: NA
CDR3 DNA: TGTGCCAGCAGCTTAGAACAGGGAACAGATACGCAGTATTTT
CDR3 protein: CASSLEQGTDTQYF

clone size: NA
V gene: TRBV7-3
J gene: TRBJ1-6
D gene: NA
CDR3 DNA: TGTGCCAGCAGCTTGGACATTAATTCACCCCTCCACTTT
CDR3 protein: CASSLDINSPLHF

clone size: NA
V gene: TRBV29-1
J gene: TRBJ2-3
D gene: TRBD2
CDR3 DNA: TGCAGCGGCGGGGGGATCACAGATACGCAGTATTTT
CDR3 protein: CSGGGITDTQYF

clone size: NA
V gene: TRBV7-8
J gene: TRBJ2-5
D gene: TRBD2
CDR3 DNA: TGTGCCAGCAGCTTGGGATGGGCGGGAGGACAAGAGACCCAGTACTTC
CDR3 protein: CASSLGWAGGQETQYF

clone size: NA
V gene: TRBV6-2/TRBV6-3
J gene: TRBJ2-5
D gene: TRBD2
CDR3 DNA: TGTGCCAGCAGTTACTTCACTAGCGGTAAAGAGACCCAGTACTTC
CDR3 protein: CASSYFTSGKETQYF

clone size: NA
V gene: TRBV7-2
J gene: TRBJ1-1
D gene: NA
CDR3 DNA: TGTGCCAGCAGCTTAGACAGGGTTTTACCTGAAGCTTTCTTT
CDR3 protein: CASSLDRVLPEAFF

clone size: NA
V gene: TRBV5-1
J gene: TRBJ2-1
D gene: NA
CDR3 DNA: TGCGCCAGCAGCATTGACCCGGGACTCCCAGTTCTGGGGCAGTTCTTC
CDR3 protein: CASSIDPGLPVLGQFF

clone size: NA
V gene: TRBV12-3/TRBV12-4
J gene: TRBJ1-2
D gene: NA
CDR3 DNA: TGTGCCAGCAGTTTGGCTGTGAACTATGGCTACACCTTC
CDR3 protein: CASSLAVNYGYTF